Reported below is one T cell receptor beta chain. This sample is part of a study of blood T cell repertoires in COVID-19. Whole-study context: T cells, B-cell-depleted T cells, or PBMCs supplied cDNA or gDNA.

Original methodology: The assay estimated nucleated cells by amplifying reference gene primers. Libraries were prepared by immunoSEQ multiplex PCR; TCRdb keeps only in-frame clonotypes and omits some of them. That table supplies the V and J calls and clone size; D and trimming were determined from the DNA. Of fewer than 65,000 clones detected, more than 85% appear once; the ten largest clones hold 3% to 5%. Trimming took 0 bases from V and 2 from J, leaving 13 bases between them. The germline V gene encodes CDR1 LGHNT and CDR2 FRNRAP. The CDR3 extends over 16 amino acids. This sequence joins TRBV12-5 and TRBJ1-2; D gene uncertain. This TCR derives from a man between 50 and 59 years old with acute or convalescent COVID-19. The sample consisted of peripheral blood. The chain's CDR3 is CASGLVPRSDNYGYTF. For the CDR3, the DNA is TGTGCTAGTGGTTTGGTACCAAGGAGTGACAACTATGGCTACACCTTC.